The sample holds a few counts of the clone carrying this T cell receptor (delta chain). This may stem from a read error, because a much larger clone lies one nucleotide away. TCRdb re-called the reads with CATT. The sample holds over a thousand delta-chain clones, under 3.5% seen once. The CDR3 loop spans 18 amino acids. Germline loops: CDR1 TSWWSYY, CDR2 QGS. V shed 4 bases, J shed 0 bases, and the junction held 12 bases outside the gene matches. The data stem from a study of gamma-delta chains in newborns, infants, children. About the study: Microbial exposure reportedly drives polyclonal innate γδ T cell expansion after birth.

Input material: blood. This clonotype was sampled from a child who was a newborn, infant or young child, either healthy, febrile or measles-vaccinated (not recorded which). This rearrangement joins TRDV1 to TRDJ1; 9 positions match TRDD3. CDR3 amino acids: CALGVKGGWGMYTDKLIF. Written as DNA, the CDR3 is TGTGCTCTTGGGGTAAAAGGCGGCTGGGGGATGTACACCGATAAACTCATCTTT.